Below, 27 T cell receptor beta chains from the same sample are listed, as sequenced in a study of technical replicates of blood from a handful of donors. Sequencing used immunoSEQ multiplex PCR; TCRdb keeps in-frame clones, though not all of them. This table holds 75,000 to 95,000 clones, 80% to 95% found once. Sequencing was performed on T cells isolated from PBMCs. The receptor source for this set is a human donor in good health.

The J gene is TRBJ2-3, the V gene TRBV18, with D maybe TRBD1 (6 bases). Looked up from germline, CDR1 is KGHSH and CDR2 is LQKENI. There are 15 residues in the CDR3. V was cut by 6 bases and J by 0 bases, with 13 bases left in between. The CDR3 reads CASSQTGPSTDTQYF. The CDR3 nucleotides are TGTGCCAGCTCCCAAACAGGGCCAAGCACAGATACGCAGTATTTT.

V is TRBV9 and J is TRBJ2-2; no reliable D call. The V gene lost 1 base and the J gene lost 6 bases, with 13 bases spanning the gap. Germline V gene sequence: CDR1 SGDLS, CDR2 YYNGEE. The CDR3 loop spans 15 amino acids. The CDR3 DNA reads as TGTGCCAGCAGCGTACGAGCTGACTCAGCCGGGGAGCTGTTTTTT. The encoded protein is CASSVRADSAGELFF.

The V gene is TRBV10-2, the J gene TRBJ2-7, with 12 bases fitting TRBD2. J lost 1 base, V lost 6 bases, and 25 bases had no gene match. The germline gives CDR1 WSHSY, CDR2 SAAADI. There are 22 residues in the CDR3. CDR3 sequence reads: CASRPLGRGTVGLAGLSYEQYF. The CDR3 region has the DNA TGCGCCAGCAGGCCCCTTGGCCGAGGGACAGTAGGACTAGCGGGACTTTCCTACGAGCAGTACTTC.

In DNA form, the CDR3 reads TGCGCCAGCAGCCTGGGGCCAGGGGCCGGCACTGAAGCTTTCTTT. Translation: CASSLGPGAGTEAFF. This chain joins TRBV4-1 and TRBJ1-1; D is perhaps TRBD1 (6 bases). The germline gives CDR1 MGHRA, CDR2 YSYEKL. Trimming removed 4 bases from V and 4 bases from J, with 16 bases in between. The CDR3 length is 15 residues.

The chain recombines TRBV11-2 with TRBJ2-2; 11 bases are shared with TRBD2. The J segment lost 6 bases and the V segment lost 3 bases, leaving 6 bases of the junction unmatched. The CDR3 runs to 16 residues. Germline CDR1 is SGHAT and CDR2 is FQNNGV. As DNA, the CDR3 is TGTGCCAGCAGCTTCACTAGCGGGAGAGGCCCCGGGGAGCTGTTTTTT. This encodes CASSFTSGRGPGELFF.

The J gene is TRBJ2-3, the V gene TRBV6-6, with 10 positions matching TRBD2. This CDR3 region has 14 residues. Looked up from germline, CDR1 is MNHNY and CDR2 is SVGAGI (reference sequence). The V segment lost 2 bases and the J segment 9 bases; nucleotides outside the gene matches: 5. CDR3 DNA sequence: TGTGCCAGCAGTTACGGGTTAGCGGGAGGAACGCAGTATTTT. The encoded protein is CASSYGLAGGTQYF.

This sequence joins TRBV6-1 and TRBJ1-5; 7 positions match TRBD1. Germline V gene data show CDR1 as MNHNS and CDR2 as SASEGT. The CDR3 length is 13 residues. Losses at the gene ends were 3 bases for V and 5 bases for J; bases not matched to a gene: 1. CDR3 amino acids: CASSETGYQPQHF. DNA of the CDR3: TGTGCCAGCAGTGAGACAGGGTATCAGCCCCAGCATTTT.

The chain recombines TRBV7-6 with TRBJ1-1; 7 positions match TRBD1. CDR3 length: 19 residues. Per germline, CDR1 SGHVS and CDR2 FNYEAQ. The V gene end was trimmed by 3 bases and the J gene end by 5 bases; junction bases not matched to a gene: 21. The CDR3: CASSFRLRDSYRVPTEAFF. The CDR3 DNA reads as TGTGCCAGCAGCTTTAGGCTCCGGGACAGCTATCGGGTGCCGACTGAAGCTTTCTTT.

This rearrangement joins TRBV6-6 to TRBJ1-1, with 7 nucleotides matching TRBD1. The CDR3 consists of 13 residues. The V gene end was trimmed by 8 bases and the J gene end by 1 base; junction bases not matched to a gene: 4. The germline V gene encodes CDR1 MNHNY and CDR2 SVGAGI (reference sequence). DNA of the CDR3: TGTGCCAGCGGAGACAGGGCGAACACTGAAGCTTTCTTT. This codes for CASGDRANTEAFF.

The chain combines TRBV7-9 with TRBJ2-7; D is perhaps TRBD2 (6 bases). Germline loops: CDR1 SEHNR, CDR2 FQNEAQ (reference sequence). Trimming took off 1 base at V and 3 bases at J, with 10 bases between the two ends. The CDR3 is made up of 14 amino acids. The CDR3 DNA sequence: TGTGCCAGCAGCTTAGATGGCGGGATCTACGAGCAGTACTTC. Translated: CASSLDGGIYEQYF.

The J gene is TRBJ1-1, the V gene TRBV6-1; no definite D call. The CDR3 consists of 15 residues. V lost 3 bases and J lost 4, with 15 bases in between. Germline CDR1 MNHNS, CDR2 SASEGT. The CDR3 DNA follows: TGTGCCAGCAGTGACGGAGTGGCGCGGGGCACTGAAGCTTTCTTT. Its protein is CASSDGVARGTEAFF.

V gene TRBV6-4 combines with J gene TRBJ1-5, with D possibly being TRBD1 (5 bases). Trimming shortened V by 3 bases and J by 4 bases, and 13 bases separated the two germline ends. Germline V gene lookup returns CDR1 MRHNA and CDR2 SNTAGT. The CDR3 covers 15 residues. CDR3 bases: TGTGCCAGCAGTGAAACTGGGGGGATGAATCAGCCCCAGCATTTT. Its translation is CASSETGGMNQPQHF.

The rearrangement uses TRBV5-1 and TRBJ1-1; TRBD1 matches 11 bases. In germline, CDR1 is SGHRS, CDR2 YFSETQ. The CDR3 spans 14 residues. Trimming at V came to 4 bases and at J to 4 bases, leaving 3 bases not matched to a gene. This CDR3 is CASSGTGGGTEAFF. DNA for the CDR3: TGCGCCAGCAGCGGGACAGGGGGTGGCACTGAAGCTTTCTTT.

The chain recombines TRBV2 with TRBJ2-6; possibly TRBD1 for D (5 bases). Trimming cost V 3 bases and J 0 bases, with 15 bases left between them. Germline V CDR1 and CDR2: SNHLY, FYNNEI. This CDR3 comprises 18 residues. In DNA form, the CDR3 reads TGTGCCAGCAGTGATAGGGGCACTGAGCTCTCTGGGGCCAACGTCCTGACTTTC. Protein: CASSDRGTELSGANVLTF.

V and J are TRBV5-4 and TRBJ1-2; 7 nucleotides match TRBD1. Germline-derived CDR1 and CDR2 are SGHNT and YYREEE (reference sequence). The CDR3 extends over 15 amino acids. With 5 bases clipped from V and 6 bases from J, the junction kept 13 bases outside the gene matches. In DNA, the CDR3 is TGTGCCAGCAGGGATAGTGACAGGGCGGAGCATGGCTACACCTTC. This encodes CASRDSDRAEHGYTF.

The genes are TRBV10-3 and TRBJ2-5, with D tentatively TRBD2 (5 bases). V was clipped by 6 bases and J by 5 bases, with 13 bases between them. The germline gives CDR1 ENHRY, CDR2 SYGVKD. CDR3 length: 13 residues. CDR3 sequence: CAISRGKEETQYF. In DNA, the CDR3 is TGTGCCATCAGCAGAGGGAAGGAGGAGACCCAGTACTTC.

This chain connects TRBV12-5 to TRBJ2-7; possibly TRBD1 for D (6 bases). In germline, CDR1 is LGHNT, CDR2 FRNRAP. The CDR3 length is 15 residues. Trimming removed 1 base from V and 5 bases from J, with 15 bases in between. CDR3 in amino acids: CASGLGAGVYHEQYF. CDR3 sequence (DNA): TGTGCTAGTGGTTTGGGGGCAGGGGTTTACCACGAGCAGTACTTC.

The V call is TRBV19, the J call TRBJ1-1; D ambiguous. V was pared by 5 bases and J by 5 bases, with 15 bases between. This CDR3 is 14 amino acids long. Germline V lookup: CDR1 LNHDA, CDR2 SQIVND (reference sequence). CDR3 sequence: CASSRPGRRTEAFF. CDR3 sequence (DNA): TGTGCCAGTAGTCGGCCGGGTAGAAGGACTGAAGCTTTCTTT.

This chain links TRBV28 with TRBJ1-3; the D gene is possibly TRBD1 (5 bases). The V end lost 3 bases, the J end lost 1 base, and 7 bases lay between the germline ends. Per the germline V gene, CDR1 is MDHEN and CDR2 is SYDVKM. This CDR3 comprises 14 residues. The CDR3 loop is CASSFGGSGNTIYF. The CDR3 DNA is TGTGCCAGCAGTTTTGGGGGGTCTGGAAACACCATATATTTT.

This chain joins TRBV5-5 and TRBJ1-5, with D possibly matching TRBD1 (5 bases). Germline-derived CDR1 and CDR2 are SGHKS and YYEKEE (reference sequence). Deletions cut 5 bases from V and 0 bases from J, with 15 bases between. The CDR3 is 16 amino acids. The CDR3 DNA follows: TGTGCCAGCAGTCCCGGGGGAGGCAATAGCAATCAGCCCCAGCATTTT. This translates into CASSPGGGNSNQPQHF.

The rearrangement links TRBV28 to TRBJ2-1; D unresolved. V lost 8 bases, J lost 6 bases, and 17 bases lay in between. The CDR3 totals 14 residues. Germline V gene lookup returns CDR1 MDHEN and CDR2 SYDVKM. For the CDR3, the DNA is TGTGCCAGCCGCATGTACAATCCTCGCAATGAGCAGTTCTTC. Translation: CASRMYNPRNEQFF.

V and J are TRBV5-4 and TRBJ1-1; D remains unclear. Trimming pared 4 bases from V and 4 bases from J, leaving 20 bases between. CDR1 is SGHNT and CDR2 is YYREEE in the germline V gene (reference sequence). CDR3 length equals 16 residues. Written as DNA, the CDR3 is TGTGCCAGCAGCCGAGGACGGGGAGGCGTTTTCACTGAAGCTTTCTTT. Protein sequence: CASSRGRGGVFTEAFF.

The count of this clone is one. The V gene is TRBV28, the J gene TRBJ1-2, with 7 bases that match TRBD1. The CDR3 extends over 16 amino acids. The ends lost 6 bases at V and 11 bases at J; junction bases unmatched: 21. The germline gives CDR1 MDHEN, CDR2 SYDVKM. The CDR3 sequence is CASRAWGGQATYVYTF. The CDR3 nucleotides are TGTGCCAGCAGGGCTTGGGGCGGACAGGCTACTTATGTGTACACCTTC.

The table lists this clone with a count of one. The chain uses TRBV7-9 and TRBJ2-4, with 7 bases matching TRBD2. CDR3 length: 15 residues. The junction had 4 bases not matched to a gene; V was cut back by 1 base and J by 4 bases. CDR1 SEHNR and CDR2 FQNEAQ come from the germline V gene (reference sequence). The DNA of the CDR3 is TGTGCCAGCAGCTTAGTTCTGGGGGGGAAAAACATTCAGTACTTC. This codes for CASSLVLGGKNIQYF.

V is TRBV5-1 and J is TRBJ1-1, with D hard to call. The germline V and J ends were trimmed by 4 bases and 1 base, with 11 bases remaining between them. Germline lookup yields CDR1 SGHRS and CDR2 YFSETQ. This CDR3 comprises 14 residues. CDR3 DNA: TGCGCCAGCAGCCCGGTAAACAGGAACACTGAAGCTTTCTTT. Protein product: CASSPVNRNTEAFF.

The chain recombines TRBV6-5 with TRBJ2-2; the match to TRBD2 covers 8 bases. The CDR3 totals 15 residues. Per the germline V gene, CDR1 is MNHEY and CDR2 is SVGAGI. V was clipped by 6 bases and J by 3 bases; unmatched bases: 6. The CDR3 loop is CASRGSGDYTGELFF. CDR3 coding DNA: TGTGCCAGCAGGGGTAGCGGGGATTACACCGGGGAGCTGTTTTTT.

Remarks on this clone: Its ends do not fully match the called genes, so a read error is possible. The chain recombines TRBV27 with TRBJ2-3, with a weak D call TRBD1 (6 bases). CDR3 length: 16 residues. Germline-derived CDR1 and CDR2 are MNHEY and SMNVEV (reference sequence). The CDR3 here is CASSPRQVRITYTQYF. The CDR3 DNA sequence: TGTGCCAGCAGTCCACGACAGGTTAGGATCACATATACGCAGTATTTT.